This TCR beta chain was sequenced in a study of T cell responses to AZD1222 COVID-19 vaccine. Study as a whole: Both about-4-week and about-12-week second-dose recipients were combined. Study-level results: Close to half of spike-specific TCRs reportedly recognize unmutated variant regions. Breadth and depth of Spike-specific TCRs rose after two AZD1222 doses. White British donors predominated, females outnumbered males, and clonal diversity was possibly underestimated.

V was shortened by 4 bases and J by 9 bases, with 13 bases between the two germline ends. This CDR3 has 13 residues. In germline, CDR1 is LNHDA, CDR2 SQIVND (reference sequence). The data were produced by immunoSEQ multiplex PCR, yet TCRdb's version contains in-frame clones alone and is incomplete. The repertoire consists of more than 150,000 clones, with approximately 90% occurring once and the leading ten covering under 5%. With regard to this clone: The antigen remains undetermined.

The chain uses TRBV19 and TRBJ2-1, with D unclear. The sequencing used peripheral blood, collected on day 0 of AZD1222 vaccination. This receptor was taken from an adult in good health. CDR3 sequence: CASSTNLIGEQFF. The CDR3 DNA follows: TGTGCCAGTAGTACGAACTTAATAGGTGAGCAGTTCTTC.